The 26 T cell receptor beta chains listed next were all sequenced from one sample in a study of CD4 and CD8 cells across lung adenocarcinoma regions. TCRdb independently ran MiXCR on the PCR reads; one entry per CDR3 protein. This sample yields over 15,000 distinct CDR3 sequences, of which roughly half are seen a single time; about three fifths belongs to the top ten. The specimen sequenced was CD8+ T cells from the center of a lung tumor. These TCRs come from a female donor with lung adenocarcinoma. The CD4 and CD8 labels of this study may be unreliable.

The chain joins TRBV7-2 to TRBJ2-1; TRBD1 might be the D (6 bases). V lost 4 bases and J lost 8, with 12 bases in between. Germline CDR1 SGHTA, CDR2 FQGNSA. There are 13 residues in the CDR3. CDR3 amino acids: CASSYGPGDEQFF. CDR3 coding DNA: TGTGCCAGCAGCTATGGGCCAGGGGATGAGCAGTTCTTC.

On this clonotype itself: Its ends do not fully match the called genes, so a read error is possible. The chain recombines TRBV6-1 with TRBJ2-3; maybe TRBD1 (6 bases). The CDR3 has 17 amino acids. Germline V gene lookup returns CDR1 MNHNS and CDR2 SASEGT. The CDR3 sequence: CASRDWGQLVSKDTQYF. The DNA of the CDR3 is TGTGCCAGCCGCGATTGGGGGCAGCTTGTGAGCAAAGATACGCAGTACTTT.

For this clonotype: A much larger clone differs by one base, so this may be a read error. The rearrangement joins TRBV10-2 to TRBJ2-5; D call uncertain. This CDR3 comprises 15 residues. V lost 2 bases and J 11 bases, leaving 21 bases between the germline ends. Germline V gives CDR1 WSHSY, CDR2 SAAADI. CDR3 DNA sequence: TGCGCCAGCAGTGAGAACGGAATACCGTACAATGAGCAGTACTTC. Translation gives CASSENGIPYNEQYF.

This clonotype was seen a handful of times. The V call is TRBV5-1, the J call TRBJ1-6, with D unresolved. The CDR3 has 14 amino acids. Germline lookup yields CDR1 SGHRS and CDR2 YFSETQ. With 0 bases removed from V and 7 bases from J, the gap between germline ends came to 8 bases. The CDR3, as DNA: TGCGCCAGCAGCTTGGGTCAGCTAAATTCACCCCTCCACTTT. It specifies CASSLGQLNSPLHF.

This sequence joins TRBV6-1 and TRBJ2-1, with D possibly being TRBD2 (5 bases). The end of the DNA aligns better with TRBJ2-7, so the J call may be wrong. Germline-derived CDR1 and CDR2 are MNHNS and SASEGT. The CDR3 consists of 15 residues. The CDR3 region is CASSDEGNGFYEQYF. CDR3 coding DNA: TGTGCCAGCAGTGATGAGGGTAACGGATTCTACGAGCAGTACTTC.

Many counts were recorded for this clonotype. The chain carries TRBV6-5 and TRBJ2-1; 8 bases match TRBD2. Near its end, the DNA agrees better with TRBJ2-5, so the J call may be wrong. There are 19 residues in the CDR3. Germline V gene lookup returns CDR1 MNHEY and CDR2 SVGAGI. The CDR3: CASSYRGGKSPTYAETQYF. The CDR3 nucleotides read TGTGCCAGCAGTTACCGGGGGGGTAAATCCCCAACCTACGCAGAGACCCAGTACTTC.

This clonotype showed up just a few times. This chain links TRBV6-1 with TRBJ2-1; a possible D gene is TRBD2 (6 bases). Looked up from germline, CDR1 is MNHNS and CDR2 is SASEGT. The CDR3 length is 14 residues. Trimming took 7 bases from V and 6 from J, leaving 16 bases between them. CDR3 nucleotides: TGTGCCAGCATTGGAGGGAACTTAGGCAATGAGCAGTTCTTC. This gives the protein CASIGGNLGNEQFF.

The J gene is TRBJ2-5, the V gene TRBV6-1, with D perhaps matching TRBD1 (5 bases). The CDR3 loop spans 14 amino acids. Germline values: CDR1 MNHNS, CDR2 SASEGT. V gave up 4 bases and J gave up 5 bases, with 14 bases separating them. CDR3 DNA: TGTGCCAGCAGTGGGCAGGGCGCAGGGGAGACCCAGTACTTC. Residues: CASSGQGAGETQYF.

This clonotype was found a few times. The V call is TRBV7-2, the J call TRBJ2-7; 7 nucleotides agree with TRBD2. Germline CDR1 reads SGHTA; CDR2 reads FQGNSA. V was pared by 0 bases and J by 3 bases, with 8 bases of the junction left unmatched. This CDR3 region has 16 residues. In DNA form, the CDR3 reads TGTGCCAGCAGCTTAGCGGGGGGTAGCGGGCTCTACGAGCAGTACTTC. Translation gives CASSLAGGSGLYEQYF.

The rearrangement links TRBV27 to TRBJ2-3; 9 nucleotides match TRBD2. Gene TRBJ2-7 matches the end of the DNA better, so the J call may be wrong. Germline assignment: CDR1 MNHEY and CDR2 SMNVEV (reference sequence). The CDR3 has 16 amino acids. This chain's CDR3 is CASSLAGGGATDTQYF. The DNA for the CDR3 is TGTGCCAGCAGTTTAGCGGGGGGGGGGGCCACAGATACGCAGTACTTC.

The chain joins TRBV7-9 to TRBJ1-1; possibly TRBD1 for D (6 bases). This CDR3 contains 13 residues. V was clipped by 4 bases and J by 5 bases, with 11 bases between them. CDR1 and CDR2 from the germline V gene are SEHNR and FQNEAQ (reference sequence). In nucleotides, the CDR3 is TGTGCCAGCAGCTCAACAGGGAGTACTGAAGCTTTCTTT. Translated: CASSSTGSTEAFF.

This clonotype was seen more than once but under ten times. The chain joins TRBV4-1 to TRBJ1-1; no clear D. This CDR3 spans 13 amino acids. Germline lookup yields CDR1 MGHRA and CDR2 YSYEKL. With 0 bases removed from V and 6 bases from J, the gap between germline ends came to 8 bases. This CDR3 reads CASSQDLWAEAFF. In DNA form, the CDR3 reads TGCGCCAGCAGCCAAGATCTTTGGGCTGAAGCTTTCTTT.

V gene TRBV6-1 combines with J gene TRBJ2-5; 12 bases line up with TRBD2. The end of the DNA is better explained by TRBJ2-1, so the J call may be wrong. The CDR3 spans 14 residues. CDR1 is MNHNS and CDR2 is SASEGT in the germline V gene. The CDR3 loop is CASNLAGGLNEQFF. For the CDR3, the DNA is TGTGCCAGCAACCTAGCGGGAGGGCTGAATGAGCAGTTCTTC.

In regard to this clonotype: The junction and the germline gene differ at one end; a read error may be behind it. This chain links TRBV6-1 with TRBJ2-3; the match to TRBD2 covers 9 bases. Germline assignment: CDR1 MNHNS and CDR2 SASEGT. The CDR3 is 16 residues long. CDR3 residues: CASSDARGGAKNTQYF. The CDR3 DNA is TGTGCCAGCAGCGACGCGCGGGGGGGCGCCAAAAATACGCAGTATTTC.

V is TRBV6-1 and J is TRBJ1-5; D remains unclear. With 8 bases removed from V and 5 bases from J, the gap between germline ends came to 10 bases. This CDR3 contains 12 residues. The V gene's germline CDR1 is MNHNS and CDR2 SASEGT. CDR3 in amino acids: CASGQLYQPQHF. The CDR3 DNA reads as TGTGCCAGCGGTCAACTCTATCAGCCCCAGCATTTT.

V is TRBV7-2 and J is TRBJ2-1, with 8 positions matching TRBD2. Germline-derived CDR1 and CDR2 are SGHTA and FQGNSA. The trim removed 4 bases at V and 4 bases at J, leaving 9 bases unmatched. The length of the CDR3 is 16 residues. CDR3: CASSSAGTRSYNEQFF. As DNA, the CDR3 is TGTGCCAGCAGCTCAGCCGGGACTAGATCATACAATGAGCAGTTCTTC.

The chain recombines TRBV27 with TRBJ2-5; possibly TRBD2 for D (6 bases). Germline loops: CDR1 MNHEY, CDR2 SMNVEV (reference sequence). The CDR3 consists of 17 residues. Trimming removed 6 bases from V and 2 bases from J, with 22 bases in between. CDR3 nucleotide sequence: TGTGCCAGCAGACGGGACTTTCTGCGCGGCCCGCAAGAGACCCAGTACTTC. This gives the protein CASRRDFLRGPQETQYF.

This clonotype has a single count. V is TRBV20-1 and J is TRBJ2-2; 14 nucleotides match TRBD2. CDR3 length: 19 residues. After removal of 2 bases from V and 0 bases from J, the junction contained 8 bases not matched to a gene. Per the germline V gene, CDR1 is DFQATT and CDR2 is SNEGSKA (reference sequence). CDR3 DNA sequence: TGCAGTGCTAGATTACCGGGACTAGCGGGGGCTTCGAACACCGGGGAGCTGTTTTTT. It translates to CSARLPGLAGASNTGELFF.

The chain is built from TRBV6-1 and TRBJ2-5; D not resolved. The end of the DNA is better explained by TRBJ2-7, so the J call may be wrong. Per the germline V gene, CDR1 is MNHNS and CDR2 is SASEGT. The CDR3 loop spans 12 amino acids. The CDR3 region has the DNA TGTGCCAGCGGGCCACGAGCCTACGAGCAGTACTTC. It codes for CASGPRAYEQYF.

CDR3 DNA: TGTGCCAGCAGTTCGGGGGGGCAGGCAGATACGCAGTATTTT. Protein: CASSSGGQADTQYF. V usage is TRBV6-5 and J usage is TRBJ2-3, with TRBD2 identical over 8 bases. CDR1 is MNHEY and CDR2 is SVGAGI in the germline V gene. This CDR3 comprises 14 residues. V trimming: 4 bases; J trimming: 4 bases; junction bases outside the gene matches: 4.

V gene TRBV7-2 combines with J gene TRBJ1-4; D not resolved. V was clipped by 4 bases and J by 8 bases, with 11 bases between them. This CDR3 has 13 residues. Germline CDR1 SGHTA, CDR2 FQGNSA. CDR3 in amino acids: CASSSPWTEKLFF. The CDR3, as DNA: TGTGCCAGCAGCTCCCCCTGGACGGAAAAACTGTTTTTT.

This clonotype was observed a few times. The chain uses TRBV6-5 and TRBJ2-1, with D perhaps TRBD1 or TRBD2 (5 bases each). The J call may be incorrect, as the DNA end agrees better with TRBJ2-5. The CDR3 length is 13 residues. The germline V gene encodes CDR1 MNHEY and CDR2 SVGAGI. Here the CDR3 reads CASSYRWDQTQYF. DNA of the CDR3: TGTGCCAGCAGTTACCGCTGGGACCAGACCCAGTACTTC.

In its sample, this clonotype was seen a few times. The chain has TRBV6-1 and TRBJ1-1; no reliable D call. The CDR3 has 14 amino acids. Germline V lookup: CDR1 MNHNS, CDR2 SASEGT. V was pared by 6 bases and J by 4 bases, with 15 bases between. The CDR3 bases are TGTGCCAGCAGCATCGAGGGAACGGGCACTGAAGCTTTCTTT. Translated, it gives CASSIEGTGTEAFF.

The chain uses TRBV10-1 and TRBJ2-5; 8 positions match TRBD2. Trimming took 8 bases from V and 2 from J; bases not matched to a gene: 7. From germline, CDR1 is WNHNN and CDR2 SYGVQD (reference sequence). This CDR3 is built from 14 residues. The CDR3 protein is CASAGGGTQETQYF. The CDR3 nucleotides are TGCGCCAGCGCTGGCGGGGGGACTCAAGAGACCCAGTACTTC.

This clonotype has only a few counts. This chain uses TRBV6-1 with TRBJ2-6; possible D gene TRBD1, 5 bases. Trimming stripped 0 bases from V and 2 bases from J, with 11 bases between. CDR1 is MNHNS, CDR2 SASEGT, per germline. CDR3 length equals 17 residues. The CDR3 DNA sequence: TGTGCCAGCAGTGAAGCATTATGGGGCGCTGGGGCCAACGTCCTGACTTTC. As protein: CASSEALWGAGANVLTF.

The CDR3 region is CASSYADINYGYTF. Here the CDR3 DNA reads TGTGCCAGCAGTTACGCGGACATTAACTATGGCTACACCTTC. J is TRBJ1-2 and V is TRBV6-5; possible D gene TRBD1, 5 bases. The CDR3 consists of 14 residues. In germline, CDR1 is MNHEY, CDR2 SVGAGI. V shed 2 bases and J shed 1 base, with 8 bases lying between them.